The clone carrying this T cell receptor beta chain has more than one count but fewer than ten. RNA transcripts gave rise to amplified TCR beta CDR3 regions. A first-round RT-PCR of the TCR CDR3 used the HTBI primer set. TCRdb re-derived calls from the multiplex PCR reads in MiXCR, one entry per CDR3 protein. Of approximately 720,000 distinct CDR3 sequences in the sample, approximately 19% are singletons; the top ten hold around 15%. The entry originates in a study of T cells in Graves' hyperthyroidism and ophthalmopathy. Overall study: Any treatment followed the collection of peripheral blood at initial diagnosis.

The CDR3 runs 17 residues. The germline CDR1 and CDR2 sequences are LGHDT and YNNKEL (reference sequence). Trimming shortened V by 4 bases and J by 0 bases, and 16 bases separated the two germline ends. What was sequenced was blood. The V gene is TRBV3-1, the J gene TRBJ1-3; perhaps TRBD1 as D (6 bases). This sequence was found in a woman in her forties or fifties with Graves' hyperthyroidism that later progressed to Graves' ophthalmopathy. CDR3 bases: TGTGCCAGCAGCCTCAGTAGTGAGGGGGGCTCTGGAAACACCATATATTTT. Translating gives CASSLSSEGGSGNTIYF.